The 11 T cell receptor beta chains reported below all come from one sample, sequenced in a study of identical twins. TCRdb reanalysed the 5' RACE reads using MiXCR and keeps one entry per CDR3 protein. The sample lists about 520,000 distinct CDR3 sequences; roughly a fifth were seen once. The same sample was also studied in work on T cells expressing NK-cell markers.

The sequenced sample consisted of CD4+ T cells sorted from blood. Source of these receptors: a woman aged 18 to 35 in good health.

The CDR3 bases are TGCGCCAGCAACCCGTTGGGGGGAAACACTGAAGCTTTCTTT. It translates to CASNPLGGNTEAFF. The gene calls are TRBV5-1 and TRBJ1-1, with D tentatively TRBD1 (5 bases). CDR3 length: 14 amino acids. Germline assignment: CDR1 SGHRS and CDR2 YFSETQ. V shed 6 bases and J shed 2 bases, with 14 bases lying between them.

The rearrangement links TRBV29-1 to TRBJ2-6; D tentatively fits TRBD1 or TRBD2 (6 bases each). Looked up from germline, CDR1 is SQVTM and CDR2 is ANQGSEA. The V end was cut by 4 bases, the J end by 4 bases, with 14 bases between. CDR3 length: 15 amino acids. CDR3: CSVVGGYSGANVLTF. In DNA form, the CDR3 reads TGCAGCGTTGTGGGGGGCTACTCGGGGGCCAACGTCCTGACTTTC.

The DNA of the CDR3 is TGCAGTTCCGGGGCCCGGGACAAGAGCTACAATGAGCAGTTCTTC. Amino acids: CSSGARDKSYNEQFF. The chain employs TRBV20-1 and TRBJ2-1, with D possibly matching TRBD1 (6 bases). V was cut by 8 bases and J by 3 bases, with 20 bases left in between. This CDR3 spans 15 amino acids. CDR1 is DFQATT, CDR2 SNEGSKA, per germline (reference sequence).

The chain is built from TRBV6-1 and TRBJ2-5; 13 bases align to TRBD2. Germline lookup yields CDR1 MNHNS and CDR2 SASEGT. The CDR3 has 17 residues. V shed 5 bases and J 6 bases; nucleotides not matched to a gene: 12. The CDR3 region has the DNA TGTGCCAGCAGTCGCCAACCGCCGGGACTAGCGGGGAAGACCCAGTACTTC. Translating gives CASSRQPPGLAGKTQYF.

This clonotype came up many times. The V call is TRBV20-1, the J call TRBJ1-2; 9 positions agree with TRBD1. CDR3 length equals 12 residues. The ends lost 5 bases at V and 7 bases at J; junction bases unmatched: 5. Germline assignment: CDR1 DFQATT and CDR2 SNEGSKA (reference sequence). This CDR3 reads CSAETGGGGYTF. In DNA form, the CDR3 reads TGCAGTGCTGAGACAGGGGGTGGTGGCTACACCTTC.

This clonotype was observed a handful of times. This chain joins TRBV27 and TRBJ1-6; unclear D gene. The CDR3 runs to 13 residues. Germline V gene sequence: CDR1 MNHEY, CDR2 SMNVEV (reference sequence). The CDR3 DNA is TGTGCAGGTGGAAGCTCCTATAATTCACCCCTCCACTTT. Protein product: CAGGSSYNSPLHF.

In its sample, this clonotype was seen a few times. J is TRBJ1-6 and V is TRBV5-1; the D is unclear. V gave up 4 bases and J gave up 0 bases, with 11 bases separating them. The length of the CDR3 is 16 residues. Germline loops: CDR1 SGHRS, CDR2 YFSETQ. CDR3 sequence (DNA): TGCGCCAGCAGCGTGGGCCAGAGCTCCTATAATTCACCCCTCCACTTT. Residues: CASSVGQSSYNSPLHF. The variable domain in full, with the rest retrieved from reference TRBV5-1 and TRBJ1-6, is KAGVTQTPRYLIKTRGQQVTLSCSPISGHRSVSWYQQTPGQGLQFLFEYFSETQRNKGNFPGRFSGRQFSNSRSEMNVSTLELGDSALYLCASSVGQSSYNSPLHFGNGTRLTVT.

There are a few counts of this clonotype. The chain carries TRBV6-4 and TRBJ2-2; D perhaps matches TRBD2 (5 bases). This CDR3 contains 13 residues. Looked up from germline, CDR1 is MRHNA and CDR2 is SNTAGT. Trimming pared 5 bases from V and 4 bases from J, leaving 8 bases between. The CDR3 coding sequence is TGTGCCAGCAGTTCTGAGGGCACCGGGGAGCTGTTTTTT. Translated: CASSSEGTGELFF.

This chain links TRBV30 with TRBJ2-6; tentatively, D is TRBD1 (5 bases). The ends were cut back, 2 bases at V and 0 bases at J, with 8 bases in the middle. The CDR3 has 15 residues. Germline values: CDR1 GTSNPN, CDR2 SVGIG (reference sequence). The CDR3 is CAWSPGHSGANVLTF. Written as DNA, the CDR3 is TGTGCCTGGAGTCCCGGACACTCTGGGGCCAACGTCCTGACTTTC.

This clonotype was observed a few times. This sequence joins TRBV9 and TRBJ2-7, with a weak D call TRBD2 (5 bases). CDR1 is SGDLS and CDR2 is YYNGEE in the germline V gene. The germline V and J ends were trimmed by 0 bases and 1 base, with 11 bases remaining between them. CDR3 length: 15 residues. CDR3 sequence: CASSVDVGNSYEQYF. CDR3 nucleotides: TGTGCCAGCAGCGTAGACGTCGGGAATTCCTACGAGCAGTACTTC.

This clonotype was observed a few times. The gene calls are TRBV20-1 and TRBJ2-2, with 7 nucleotides matching TRBD2. CDR1 and CDR2 from the germline V gene are DFQATT and SNEGSKA (reference sequence). The CDR3 is 14 amino acids. V was pared by 2 bases and J by 4 bases, with 4 bases of the junction left unmatched. The CDR3 sequence is CSARSASGTGELFF. Written as DNA, the CDR3 is TGCAGTGCTAGATCCGCTAGCGGCACCGGGGAGCTGTTTTTT.